The 22 T cell receptor beta chains presented below share a single source sample, sequenced in a study of blood T cell repertoires in COVID-19. Sequencing was performed with immunoSEQ multiplex PCR; in TCRdb, only in-frame clones are kept and a portion is missing. The table records roughly 40,000 clones, roughly 80% of them present only once. Sequenced material: peripheral blood. Receptors originate from a man at least 80 years old with active or convalescent COVID-19.

The table lists this clone with a few counts. The chain links TRBV11-2 to TRBJ1-2; possibly TRBD1 for D (5 bases). V was clipped by 1 base and J by 3 bases, with 6 bases between them. Germline V gene lookup returns CDR1 SGHAT and CDR2 FQNNGV. This CDR3 contains 13 residues. CDR3 in amino acids: CASSLVQDYGYTF. The CDR3 DNA is TGTGCCAGCAGCTTAGTACAGGACTATGGCTACACCTTC.

The chain is built from TRBV11-2 and TRBJ2-7, with 7 bases identical to TRBD2. CDR3 length: 15 residues. Germline CDR1 and CDR2: SGHAT and FQNNGV. Trimming cost V 5 bases and J 6 bases; bases outside gene matches: 13. In DNA form, the CDR3 reads TGTGCCAGCAGCCCAACCAGCGGGGCCGTCCTCGAGCAGTACTTC. This codes for CASSPTSGAVLEQYF.

This clone was found a few times. The V gene is TRBV7-2, the J gene TRBJ2-1, with 12 bases fitting TRBD2. The length of the CDR3 is 15 residues. The germline CDR1 and CDR2 sequences are SGHTA and FQGNSA. V gave up 5 bases and J gave up 9 bases; unmatched junction bases: 8. CDR3 nucleotides: TGTGCCAGCAGCGTAGGACTAGCGGGACAGGGTGAGCAGTTCTTC. This sequence encodes CASSVGLAGQGEQFF.

This chain joins TRBV11-2 and TRBJ1-5; D is ambiguous. The ends were cut back, 3 bases at V and 6 bases at J, with 9 bases in the middle. CDR3 length equals 13 residues. The V gene's germline CDR1 is SGHAT and CDR2 FQNNGV. The CDR3 here is CASSFGVGQPQHF. The CDR3 nucleotides are TGTGCCAGCAGCTTCGGGGTGGGTCAGCCCCAGCATTTT.

This chain joins TRBV18 and TRBJ2-7; 10 bases align to TRBD1. CDR1 KGHSH and CDR2 LQKENI come from the germline V gene. The CDR3 is 17 amino acids. Germline trimming cut 3 bases from V and 2 bases from J; bases unmatched to any gene: 10. The CDR3 sequence: CASSPFQGGTGAYEQYF. CDR3 DNA: TGTGCCAGCTCACCTTTCCAGGGGGGGACAGGGGCCTACGAGCAGTACTTC.

The chain is built from TRBV29-1 and TRBJ1-2; TRBD1 aligns across 9 bases. The CDR3 contains 12 residues. The junction had 5 bases not matched to a gene; V was cut back by 5 bases and J by 7 bases. Germline V CDR1 and CDR2: SQVTM, ANQGSEA. The CDR3 coding sequence is TGCAGCGTTCCCGGGACAGGGAGTGGCTACACCTTC. It specifies CSVPGTGSGYTF. Filled out from reference TRBV29-1 and TRBJ1-2, the complete variable domain reads SAVISQKPSRDICQRGTSLTIQCQVDSQVTMMFWYRQQPGQSLTLIATANQGSEATYESGFVIDKFPISRPNLTFSTLTVSNMSPEDSSIYLCSVPGTGSGYTFGSGTRLTVV.

This clone was seen a handful of times. The chain recombines TRBV6-2 or TRBV6-3 with TRBJ1-6; D is undetermined. V was shortened by 0 bases and J by 0 bases, with 6 bases between the two germline ends. This CDR3 is 16 amino acids long. The V gene's germline CDR1 is MNHEY and CDR2 SVGEGT. CDR3 nucleotides: TGTGCCAGCAGTTACTCCGGGGTCTCCTATAATTCACCCCTCCACTTT. Its translation is CASSYSGVSYNSPLHF.

The CDR3 sequence: CAWSDPRQLNTEAFF. The CDR3 DNA is TGTGCCTGGAGTGATCCCCGACAGCTGAACACTGAAGCTTTCTTT. The chain uses TRBV30 and TRBJ1-1; possibly TRBD1 for D (5 bases). Trimming took off 1 base at V and 0 bases at J, with 12 bases between the two ends. In germline, CDR1 is GTSNPN, CDR2 SVGIG (reference sequence). The CDR3 extends over 15 amino acids.

As to this clone: An end of the junction differs from the germline gene, which may be a read error. The chain is built from TRBV10-3 and TRBJ2-1, with 7 bases that match TRBD1. Germline V gene data show CDR1 as ENHRY and CDR2 as SYGVKD. CDR3 length: 13 residues. The CDR3: CANSRDSNNEQFF. The CDR3, as DNA: TGTGCCAACAGTAGGGACAGCAACAATGAGCAGTTCTTC.

This clone was seen a handful of times. The J gene is TRBJ2-1, the V gene TRBV4-2; no clear D. V was cut by 0 bases and J by 7 bases, with 10 bases left in between. The germline V gene has CDR1 LGHNA and CDR2 YNFKEQ. The CDR3 is made up of 14 amino acids. The DNA of the CDR3 is TGTGCCAGCAGCCAAGATGATGGAGAGAATGAGCAGTTCTTC. Its protein product is CASSQDDGENEQFF.

The chain links TRBV19 to TRBJ1-4; D uncertain. This CDR3 has 14 residues. The germline CDR1 and CDR2 sequences are LNHDA and SQIVND (reference sequence). Trimming removed 3 bases at V and 7 bases at J, with 12 bases between. The CDR3 sequence is CASSITEESEKLFF. CDR3 nucleotide sequence: TGTGCCAGTAGTATTACGGAGGAGTCTGAAAAACTGTTTTTT. Using reference TRBV19 and TRBJ1-4 for the parts outside the CDR3, the full variable domain is DGGITQSPKYLFRKEGQNVTLSCEQNLNHDAMYWYRQDPGQGLRLIYYSQIVNDFQKGDIAEGYSVSREKKESFPLTVTSAQKNPTAFYLCASSITEESEKLFFGSGTQLSVL.

J is TRBJ2-1 and V is TRBV4-3, with D perhaps TRBD2 (6 bases). V lost 0 bases and J 2 bases, leaving 11 bases between the germline ends. CDR1 LGHNA and CDR2 YSLEER come from the germline V gene. CDR3 length equals 16 residues. The CDR3 coding sequence is TGCGCCAGCAGCCAAGATCTAGCGCGGGCCTACAATGAGCAGTTCTTC. Translated, it gives CASSQDLARAYNEQFF.

The V gene is TRBV7-2, the J gene TRBJ2-3; tentatively, D is TRBD1 (5 bases). CDR3 length: 16 amino acids. Between the trimmed V and J ends, which lost 4 bases and 4 bases, there was a span of 18 bases. Germline CDR1 is SGHTA and CDR2 is FQGNSA. Here the CDR3 reads CASSSSGRVAADTQYF. DNA for the CDR3: TGTGCCAGCAGCTCTTCGGGCAGGGTTGCGGCAGATACGCAGTATTTT.

The rearrangement uses TRBV3-1 (or the pseudogene TRBV3-2) and TRBJ2-3, with TRBD2 matching over 10 bases. The germline gives CDR1 LGHDT, CDR2 YNNKEL (reference sequence). The CDR3 loop spans 16 amino acids. V lost 0 bases to trimming and J lost 3 bases; unmatched junction nucleotides: 3. CDR3 nucleotide sequence: TGTGCCAGCAGCCAAGACGAGCGGGAGGGTACAGATACGCAGTATTTT. Its translation is CASSQDEREGTDTQYF.

The genes are TRBV4-1 and TRBJ1-5; D is possibly TRBD1 (6 bases). CDR3 length: 16 amino acids. Trimming left V 1 base short and J 4 bases short, with 14 bases between. Germline lookup yields CDR1 MGHRA and CDR2 YSYEKL. The CDR3: CASSQGWGPTNQPQHF. The CDR3 region has the DNA TGCGCCAGCAGCCAAGGATGGGGGCCCACAAATCAGCCCCAGCATTTT.

The chain combines TRBV3-1 (or the pseudogene TRBV3-2) with TRBJ1-2, with 7 nucleotides matching TRBD1. With V trimmed by 4 bases and J by 6 bases, 11 bases remained unmatched. The CDR3 contains 15 residues. Germline V CDR1 and CDR2: LGHDT, YNNKEL (reference sequence). CDR3 in amino acids: CASSPTPDRTHGYTF. For the CDR3, the DNA is TGTGCCAGCAGCCCTACTCCGGACAGGACCCATGGCTACACCTTC.

This clone was seen at least ten times. The V gene is TRBV9, the J gene TRBJ2-1; a weak D match, TRBD2 (6 bases). Germline V lookup: CDR1 SGDLS, CDR2 YYNGEE. This CDR3 region has 17 residues. Trimming cost V 4 bases and J 0 bases, with 17 bases left between them. The CDR3 is CASSSRDSYSSYNEQFF. CDR3 coding DNA: TGTGCCAGCAGCTCACGGGACTCATATAGCTCCTACAATGAGCAGTTCTTC.

The chain combines TRBV7-2 with TRBJ1-5; a weak D match, TRBD1 (5 bases). Per germline, CDR1 SGHTA and CDR2 FQGNSA. The CDR3 spans 14 residues. V was shortened by 4 bases and J by 5 bases, with 12 bases between the two germline ends. CDR3 nucleotides: TGTGCCAGCAGCTCAGACAGAGCCTATCAGCCCCAGCATTTT. It yields the protein CASSSDRAYQPQHF. Full variable domain (outside the CDR3, taken from reference TRBV7-2 and TRBJ1-5): GAGVSQSPSNKVTEKGKDVELRCDPISGHTALYWYRQSLGQGLEFLIYFQGNSAPDKSGLPSDRFSAERTGGSVSTLTIQRTQQEDSAVYLCASSSDRAYQPQHFGDGTRLSIL.

Here the CDR3 DNA reads TGTGCCAGCAGCCTACAGGGAGTGGGGGTGCAGTACTTC. This gives the protein CASSLQGVGVQYF. J is TRBJ2-7 and V is TRBV12-3 or TRBV12-4; D possibly corresponds to TRBD1 (6 bases). The CDR3 is made up of 13 amino acids. Trimming removed 6 bases at V and 9 bases at J, with 18 bases between.

This rearrangement joins TRBV30 to TRBJ1-2; tentative D call: TRBD1 (5 bases). With 1 base removed from V and 2 bases from J, the gap between germline ends came to 8 bases. The CDR3 runs 13 residues. CDR1 GTSNPN and CDR2 SVGIG come from the germline V gene (reference sequence). The CDR3 nucleotides are TGTGCCTGGAGTGAGCAGGGCAACTATGGCTACACCTTC. Its translation is CAWSEQGNYGYTF.

The chain has TRBV7-2 and TRBJ2-3; D is ambiguous. Trimming removed 0 bases at V and 2 bases at J, with 9 bases between. The CDR3 covers 15 residues. CDR1 is SGHTA and CDR2 is FQGNSA in the germline V gene. In DNA, the CDR3 is TGTGCCAGCAGCTTAGCGTGGGCGCCCACAGATACGCAGTATTTT. Residues: CASSLAWAPTDTQYF.

There are a few counts of this clone. The rearrangement links TRBV6-2 or TRBV6-3 to TRBJ2-1, with D perhaps matching TRBD2 (6 bases). V was clipped by 5 bases and J by 10 bases, with 12 bases between them. Per the germline V gene, CDR1 is MNHEY and CDR2 is SVGEGT. The CDR3 is made up of 12 amino acids. CDR3 in DNA: TGTGCCAGCAGTACGACACTAGCCGAGCAGTTCTTC. It is translated as CASSTTLAEQFF.